These T cell receptor beta chains were read from a single sample in a study of T-cell reconstitution after alpha-beta-depleted transplantation in children. A single record per CDR3 protein comes from TCRdb applying MiXCR to the PCR reads. The profile shows hundreds of thousands of distinct CDR3 sequences, about 33% of them singletons. Specimen: PBMCs from the stem cell graft donor, collected from the stem cell graft. The receptors come from a human donor who donated a stem cell graft to a child with aplastic anemia. Each CDR3 is given with its conserved first and last residue. The D gene is left open where the match is weak. The size field is filled for only some rows; it gives once, few, many or a size class.

D: TRBD1
size: NA
length: 15
V: TRBV9
J: TRBJ2-3
DNA: TGTGCCAGCAGCGCCTCCCAGGGGGGCACAGATACGCAGTATTTT
CDR3: CASSASQGGTDTQYF

D: TRBD1
size: NA
length: 16
V: TRBV7-2
J: TRBJ2-7
DNA: TGTGCCAGCAGCCCGCGCGGGGGACAGGGGGCCTACGAGCAGTACTTC
CDR3: CASSPRGGQGAYEQYF

D: NA
size: few
length: 14
V: TRBV29-1
J: TRBJ2-7
DNA: TGCAGCGTTGTGGTGACCCGCTCGACCTACGAGCAGTACTTC
CDR3: CSVVVTRSTYEQYF

D: NA
size: NA
length: 14
V: TRBV5-1
J: TRBJ2-7
DNA: TGCGCCAGCTCCCTCCGAGGGCCCCTCTACGAGCAGTACTTC
CDR3: CASSLRGPLYEQYF

D: NA
size: NA
length: 15
V: TRBV27
J: TRBJ2-2
DNA: TGTGCCAGCAGTTTCACAACAAGCGGCACCGGGGAGCTGTTTTTT
CDR3: CASSFTTSGTGELFF

D: TRBD1
size: few
length: 13
V: TRBV29-1
J: TRBJ2-3
DNA: TGCAGCTCGTGGACAGGATTAGGAGATACGCAGTATTTT
CDR3: CSSWTGLGDTQYF

D: TRBD1
size: few
length: 15
V: TRBV10-3
J: TRBJ1-1
DNA: TGTGCCATCAGTGAAGCGGGACAGGGGAACACTGAAGCTTTCTTT
CDR3: CAISEAGQGNTEAFF

D: NA
size: few
length: 12
V: TRBV6-2/TRBV6-3
J: TRBJ2-4
DNA: TGTGCCAGCAGTTATCGAACGGACATTCAGTACTTC
CDR3: CASSYRTDIQYF

D: TRBD1
size: NA
length: 15
V: TRBV7-2
J: TRBJ2-1
DNA: TGTGCCAGCAGCCCCGGGACAGGGGACTACAATGAGCAGTTCTTC
CDR3: CASSPGTGDYNEQFF

D: NA
size: few
length: 15
V: TRBV6-5
J: TRBJ2-1
DNA: TGTGCCAGCAGTTATTCCTTTTCCCGGTACAATGAGCAGTTCTTC
CDR3: CASSYSFSRYNEQFF

D: TRBD1
size: NA
length: 15
V: TRBV3-1
J: TRBJ2-1
DNA: TGTGCCAGCAGCCCCGGGACAGGGGGTTTCTATGAGCAGTTCTTC
CDR3: CASSPGTGGFYEQFF

D: NA
size: NA
length: 15
V: TRBV20-1
J: TRBJ1-2
DNA: TGCAGTGCTACCAAGATGGGGCCGATTAACTATGGCTACACCTTC
CDR3: CSATKMGPINYGYTF

D: NA
size: NA
length: 14
V: TRBV5-8
J: TRBJ2-1
DNA: TGTGCCAGCTGGGAAGGGGTCAAAATCAATGAGCAGTTCTTC
CDR3: CASWEGVKINEQFF

D: NA
size: NA
length: 15
V: TRBV20-1
J: TRBJ2-1
DNA: TGCAGTGCTCCTTTCGACTTAGCGGATTACAATGAGCAGTTCTTC
CDR3: CSAPFDLADYNEQFF

D: NA
size: few
length: 12
V: TRBV30
J: TRBJ2-7
DNA: TGTGCCTGGACCAACAGGCCGGGAGAGCAGTACTTC
CDR3: CAWTNRPGEQYF

D: TRBD1
size: once
length: 17
V: TRBV20-1
J: TRBJ1-3
DNA: TGCAGTGCTAGAGGGCGGGACAGGGACGATATCTGGGACACCATATATTTT
CDR3: CSARGRDRDDIWDTIYF

D: TRBD1
size: NA
length: 17
V: TRBV5-1
J: TRBJ2-7
DNA: TGCGCCAGCAGCTTGGCCTGGACAGGCGCGGGCTCCTACGAGCAGTACTTC
CDR3: CASSLAWTGAGSYEQYF

D: TRBD1
size: NA
length: 15
V: TRBV12-3/TRBV12-4
J: TRBJ2-6
DNA: TGTGCCAGCAGACGACAGGGCCCTGGGGCCAACGTCCTGACTTTC
CDR3: CASRRQGPGANVLTF

D: NA
size: NA
length: 15
V: TRBV19
J: TRBJ1-1
DNA: TGTGCCAGTAGCCGGTTGGGGGTCTCCGACACTGAAGCTTTCTTT
CDR3: CASSRLGVSDTEAFF

D: TRBD2
size: NA
length: 16
V: TRBV12-3/TRBV12-4
J: TRBJ2-2
DNA: TGTGCCAGCAGTCCCACCGGGACTAGCGTTAACGGGGAGCTGTTTTTT
CDR3: CASSPTGTSVNGELFF

D: NA
size: NA
length: 15
V: TRBV20-1
J: TRBJ2-1
DNA: TGCAGTGCTAGAGATCAGGGGCAACTATACAATGAGCAGTTCTTC
CDR3: CSARDQGQLYNEQFF

D: NA
size: NA
length: 13
V: TRBV10-1
J: TRBJ1-4
DNA: TGCGCCAGCAGTGCGGCTCCGAATGAAAAACTGTTTTTT
CDR3: CASSAAPNEKLFF

D: NA
size: NA
length: 17
V: TRBV4-1
J: TRBJ1-2
DNA: TGCGCCAGCAGCCAAGATCCGGGAAGCGTGCCTAACTATGGCTACACCTTC
CDR3: CASSQDPGSVPNYGYTF

D: NA
size: NA
length: 15
V: TRBV5-1
J: TRBJ2-7
DNA: TGCGCCAGCAGCTTGGCTCATGCCGAGATGGACGAGCAGTACTTC
CDR3: CASSLAHAEMDEQYF

D: TRBD1
size: few
length: 15
V: TRBV20-1
J: TRBJ2-3
DNA: TGCAGTGCTAGAGGCACAGGGGGCGGCACAGATACGCAGTATTTT
CDR3: CSARGTGGGTDTQYF

D: NA
size: NA
length: 11
V: TRBV20-1
J: TRBJ2-1
DNA: TGCAGTGCAGGCAGGGGCAATGAGCAGTTCTTC
CDR3: CSAGRGNEQFF

D: TRBD2
size: NA
length: 14
V: TRBV20-1
J: TRBJ2-1
DNA: TGCAGTGCTAGAGGGGGGAGGGACTACGGTGAGCAGTTCTTC
CDR3: CSARGGRDYGEQFF

D: NA
size: many
length: 13
V: TRBV18
J: TRBJ2-3
DNA: TGTGCCAGCTCACCACCAAGCACAGATACGCAGTATTTT
CDR3: CASSPPSTDTQYF

D: TRBD2
size: NA
length: 15
V: TRBV10-3
J: TRBJ2-1
DNA: TGTGCCATCAGAGACGGGACTAGCGGGATTGGTGAGCAGTTCTTC
CDR3: CAIRDGTSGIGEQFF

D: TRBD1
size: few
length: 16
V: TRBV5-1
J: TRBJ2-5
DNA: TGCGCCAGCAGCTTGCCAGGGACAGCCGGTGGAGAGACCCAGTACTTC
CDR3: CASSLPGTAGGETQYF

D: NA
size: NA
length: 13
V: TRBV30
J: TRBJ1-5
DNA: TGTGCCTGGAGTGTGAAAGGCAATCAGCCCCAGCATTTT
CDR3: CAWSVKGNQPQHF

D: NA
size: few
length: 15
V: TRBV6-1
J: TRBJ2-1
DNA: TGTGCCAGCAGTGAAGATTACGATCGATACAATGAGCAGTTCTTC
CDR3: CASSEDYDRYNEQFF

D: NA
size: NA
length: 15
V: TRBV20-1
J: TRBJ2-5
DNA: TGCAGTGCTAGAGAAGGCGACAAGCCACAAGAGACCCAGTACTTC
CDR3: CSAREGDKPQETQYF

D: TRBD1
size: NA
length: 14
V: TRBV28
J: TRBJ1-2
DNA: TGTGCCAGCAGAAGGGACAGCTTTAACTATGGCTACACCTTC
CDR3: CASRRDSFNYGYTF

D: NA
size: NA
length: 15
V: TRBV18
J: TRBJ2-2
DNA: TGTGCCAGCTCACCACAGCGGTGGGGCACCGGGGAGCTGTTTTTT
CDR3: CASSPQRWGTGELFF

D: TRBD1
size: NA
length: 13
V: TRBV30
J: TRBJ1-2
DNA: TGTGCCTGGAGTATGGGACAGGGGGCTTTGTACACCTTC
CDR3: CAWSMGQGALYTF

D: TRBD1
size: NA
length: 15
V: TRBV6-5
J: TRBJ2-1
DNA: TGTGCCAGCAGTTACCGGGACAGAGCCTACAATGAGCAGTTCTTC
CDR3: CASSYRDRAYNEQFF

D: NA
size: NA
length: 13
V: TRBV6-2/TRBV6-3
J: TRBJ2-5
DNA: TGTGCCAGCAGTTACATCAAGATGGAGACCCAGTACTTC
CDR3: CASSYIKMETQYF

D: TRBD1
size: NA
length: 14
V: TRBV5-1
J: TRBJ2-1
DNA: TGCGCCAGCAGCCCAACACAGGGGAGCAATGAGCAGTTCTTC
CDR3: CASSPTQGSNEQFF

D: NA
size: once
length: 14
V: TRBV10-3
J: TRBJ2-1
DNA: TGTGCCATCAGCTCGCCACTTGTGTTCAATGAGCAGTTCTTC
CDR3: CAISSPLVFNEQFF

D: NA
size: few
length: 17
V: TRBV4-3
J: TRBJ2-3
DNA: TGCGCCAGCAGCCAAGATGTTAGGCGGGAAGTCACAGATACGCAGTATTTT
CDR3: CASSQDVRREVTDTQYF

D: NA
size: few
length: 17
V: TRBV6-1
J: TRBJ2-1
DNA: TGTGCCAGCAGTCTCCGGGACACCAGGGTCCCATACAATGAGCAGTTCTTC
CDR3: CASSLRDTRVPYNEQFF

D: TRBD1
size: NA
length: 16
V: TRBV7-9
J: TRBJ1-4
DNA: TGTGCCAGCAGCTCGAAAAAGGGGGCAGGGCGGGAAAAACTGTTTTTT
CDR3: CASSSKKGAGREKLFF

D: NA
size: NA
length: 19
V: TRBV7-2
J: TRBJ1-2
DNA: TGTGCCAGCAGCTTTCGCGGAAGTGGGCCAGGCGCTTGGGGGGCTGGCTACACCTTC
CDR3: CASSFRGSGPGAWGAGYTF

D: TRBD2
size: NA
length: 15
V: TRBV4-1
J: TRBJ2-1
DNA: TGCGCCAGCAGCCAAGACGGACTAGCGCCCCAACCGCAGTTCTTC
CDR3: CASSQDGLAPQPQFF

D: TRBD2
size: few
length: 16
V: TRBV5-1
J: TRBJ2-2
DNA: TGCGCCAGCAGCTTCCAAGCGGGAGGGCCAACCGGGGAGCTGTTTTTT
CDR3: CASSFQAGGPTGELFF

D: TRBD2
size: once
length: 14
V: TRBV7-6
J: TRBJ2-1
DNA: TGTGCCAGCAGCGGAGCGGGAGGGCCTCGGGAGCAGTTCTTC
CDR3: CASSGAGGPREQFF

D: NA
size: NA
length: 17
V: TRBV18
J: TRBJ1-4
DNA: TGTGCCAGCTCACCCTACCCGGGAACCACCCGGGATGAAAAACTGTTTTTT
CDR3: CASSPYPGTTRDEKLFF

D: TRBD1
size: few
length: 15
V: TRBV29-1
J: TRBJ2-7
DNA: TGCAGCGTTGATGGGACAGGGGAGGCATCCTACGAGCAGTACTTC
CDR3: CSVDGTGEASYEQYF

D: NA
size: few
length: 15
V: TRBV20-1
J: TRBJ1-1
DNA: TGCAGTGCCCGAAACCCCAGAACCCCCGGGACTGAAGCTTTCTTT
CDR3: CSARNPRTPGTEAFF

D: NA
size: NA
length: 11
V: TRBV12-3/TRBV12-4
J: TRBJ1-3
DNA: TGTGCCAGCAGTTTTACAGGCACCATATATTTT
CDR3: CASSFTGTIYF

D: TRBD1
size: NA
length: 14
V: TRBV12-3/TRBV12-4
J: TRBJ2-5
DNA: TGTGCCAGCAGCCACAGGGGCCTCCAAGAGACCCAGTACTTC
CDR3: CASSHRGLQETQYF

D: TRBD2
size: once
length: 16
V: TRBV20-1
J: TRBJ2-1
DNA: TGCAGTGCTAGTCAGTCTCCCAGCGGGAGAGGCAATGAGCAGTTCTTC
CDR3: CSASQSPSGRGNEQFF

D: NA
size: few
length: 14
V: TRBV20-1
J: TRBJ1-2
DNA: TGCAGTGCTAGTTTGGGAACCGTTAACTATGGCTACACCTTC
CDR3: CSASLGTVNYGYTF